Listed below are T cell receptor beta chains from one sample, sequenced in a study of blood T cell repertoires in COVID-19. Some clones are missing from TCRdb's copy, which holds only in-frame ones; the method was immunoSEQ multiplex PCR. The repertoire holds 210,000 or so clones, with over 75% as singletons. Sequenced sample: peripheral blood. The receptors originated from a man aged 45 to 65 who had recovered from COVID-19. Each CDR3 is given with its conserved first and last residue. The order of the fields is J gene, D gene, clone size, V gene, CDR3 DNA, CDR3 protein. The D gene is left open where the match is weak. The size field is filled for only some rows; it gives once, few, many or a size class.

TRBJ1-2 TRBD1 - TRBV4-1 TGCGCCAGCAGCCCCCGGGAAGGGGGCAAATCGTATGGCTACACCTTC CASSPREGGKSYGYTF
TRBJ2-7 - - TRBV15 TGTGCCACCAGCAGAGATAGAAACAGCTACGAGCAGTACTTC CATSRDRNSYEQYF
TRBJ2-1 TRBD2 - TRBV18 TGTGCCAGCTCACCGGGACTAGCGGACAATGAGCAGTTCTTC CASSPGLADNEQFF
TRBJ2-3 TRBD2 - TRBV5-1 TGCGCCAGCAGCGCCGGACTAGCGGGGAGCACAGATACGCAGTATTTT CASSAGLAGSTDTQYF
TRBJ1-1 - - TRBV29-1 TGCAGCGTAGAACGGGGAGGGTTGCGGACTGAAGCTTTCTTT CSVERGGLRTEAFF
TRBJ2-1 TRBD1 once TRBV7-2 TGTGCCAGCAGCTTAGCGTGGGACAGGTTTTACGAGCAGTTCTTC CASSLAWDRFYEQFF
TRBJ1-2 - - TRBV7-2 TGTGCCAGCAGCTTCGAGGGATATGGCTACACCTTC CASSFEGYGYTF
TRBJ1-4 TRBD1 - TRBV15 TGTGCCACCAGCCGGGACAGGGGGCTAGAGAAAAAACTGTTTTTT CATSRDRGLEKKLFF
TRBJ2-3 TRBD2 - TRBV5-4 TGTGCCAGCAGCAAGGGACTAGCGGGAGTTTCCCCTAGCACAGATACGCAGTATTTT CASSKGLAGVSPSTDTQYF
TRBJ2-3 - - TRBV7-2 TGTGCCAGCAGCTTAATAGCGATCCAAAACGGGGATACGCAGTATTTT CASSLIAIQNGDTQYF
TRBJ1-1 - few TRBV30 TGTGCCTGGGAGGGAGTCGGAATAGGGGGCACTGAAGCTTTCTTT CAWEGVGIGGTEAFF
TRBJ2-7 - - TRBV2 TGTGCCAGCAGTGTGGGGACTGGGACCTACGAGCAGTACTTC CASSVGTGTYEQYF
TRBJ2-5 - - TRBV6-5 TGTGCCACCTCCCGGTTAGAGACCCAGTACTTC CATSRLETQYF
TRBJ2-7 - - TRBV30 TGTGCAATTGTGGTGGAGTTTTCCTACGAGCAGTACTTC CAIVVEFSYEQYF
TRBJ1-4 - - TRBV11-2 TGTGCCAGCAGCTTAGATCTGGCCAGGACTAATGAAAAACTGTTTTTT CASSLDLARTNEKLFF
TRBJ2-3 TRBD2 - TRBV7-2 TGTGCCAGCAGCTTAACGTCGCTAGCGGGAGTATTCGGCACAGATACGCAGTATTTT CASSLTSLAGVFGTDTQYF
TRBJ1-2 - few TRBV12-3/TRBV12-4 TGTGCCAGCAACTCCTTCGGAGGGTATGGCTACACCTTC CASNSFGGYGYTF
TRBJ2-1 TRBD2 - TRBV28 TGTGCCAGCACCGACTGGGCTAGCGGCTTCAATGAGCAGTTCTTC CASTDWASGFNEQFF
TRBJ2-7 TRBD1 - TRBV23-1 TGCGCCAGCAGTCGAAGACAGGGGTATTCAAAGCAGTACTTC CASSRRQGYSKQYF
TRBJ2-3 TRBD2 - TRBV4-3 TGCGCCAGCAGCCTACTCGGCGGGAGGGCCCGGGATACGCAGTATTTT CASSLLGGRARDTQYF
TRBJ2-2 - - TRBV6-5 TGTGCCAGCAGTTATCGGGGGAACACCGGGGAGCTGTTTTTT CASSYRGNTGELFF
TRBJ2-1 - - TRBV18 TGTGCCAGCTCACCATTTGAGAACGAGCAGTTCTTC CASSPFENEQFF
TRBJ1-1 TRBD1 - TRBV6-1 TGTGCCAGCAGTGAGACAGGGTTTGGTGAAGCTTTCTTT CASSETGFGEAFF
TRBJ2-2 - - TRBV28 TGTGCCAGCAGTTGGACAGCCGGATACACCGGGGAGCTGTTTTTT CASSWTAGYTGELFF
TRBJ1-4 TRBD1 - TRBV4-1 TGCGCCAGCAGCCCCGGGGACAGGGCGAATGAAAAACTGTTTTTT CASSPGDRANEKLFF
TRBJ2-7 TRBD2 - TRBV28 TGTGCCAGCAGTTTATGGGGAGGGGCGAGCTCCTACGAGCAGTACTTC CASSLWGGASSYEQYF
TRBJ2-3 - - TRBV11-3 TGTGCCAGCAGCTTAGAGCCCGTGGGGGGTACGCAGTATTTT CASSLEPVGGTQYF